Listed below are T cell receptor beta chains from one sample, sequenced in a study of CD4 T cells in relation to SARS-CoV-2 and coronaviruses. Sequencing used immunoSEQ multiplex PCR; TCRdb keeps in-frame clones, though not all of them. The sample holds about 29,000 clones; about 78% are singletons and the top ten take approximately 13%. These TCRs are of unknown antigen specificity. The sample taken for sequencing was CD4+ T cells from PBMCs, cultured in vitro. These TCRs come from a human donor in good health. CDR3s include the opening cysteine and the closing phenylalanine or tryptophan. D genes are given only for firm matches. Size is stated for part of the rows, as once, few or many counts, or as a class when the clone is expanded.

D	size	V	J	DNA	CDR3
.	.	TRBV6-2/TRBV6-3	TRBJ2-5	TGTGCCAGCAGTTGGACGGAGGACGCTATGGGGACCCAGTACTTC	CASSWTEDAMGTQYF
.	.	TRBV5-1	TRBJ2-2	TGCGCCAGCAGCTTGGGACAGGCGAGCGGCGGGGAGCTGTTTTTT	CASSLGQASGGELFF
.	.	TRBV4-3	TRBJ1-4	TGCGCCAGCAGCCAAGGGGGAGGGAAGTGGCCGCAGGAAAAACTGTTTTTT	CASSQGGGKWPQEKLFF
.	few	TRBV2	TRBJ2-2	TGTGCCAGCAGTAAGGACTACTCCGGGGAGCTGTTTTTT	CASSKDYSGELFF
TRBD1	.	TRBV25-1	TRBJ2-5	TGTGCCAGCAGTGAAGACAGGGGCCAAGAGACCCAGTACTTC	CASSEDRGQETQYF
.	.	TRBV7-9	TRBJ1-5	TGTGCCAGCAGCCCAGACACCCGCAATCAGCCCCAGCATTTT	CASSPDTRNQPQHF
TRBD1	few	TRBV7-2	TRBJ1-6	TGTGCCAGCAGCCGGGACAGGAGGTCACCCCTCCACTTT	CASSRDRRSPLHF
.	.	TRBV11-3	TRBJ2-3	TGTGCCAGCTCTAGAGGGGGGAGCACAGATACGCAGTATTTT	CASSRGGSTDTQYF
.	.	TRBV6-5	TRBJ1-2	TGTGCCAGCAGGGAGCGGGGGGGGCTGAACTATGGCTACACCTTC	CASRERGGLNYGYTF
.	.	TRBV6-2/TRBV6-3	TRBJ2-3	TGTGCCAGCAGTGGGGTGGTTTTGCAGTATTTT	CASSGVVLQYF
TRBD2	.	TRBV2	TRBJ2-5	TGTGCCAGCACCAGCGGGGGGGCGTTAGAGACCCAGTACTTC	CASTSGGALETQYF
TRBD2	once	TRBV4-3	TRBJ2-3	TGCGCCAGCAGCCAGGGTATAAAATGGCGGGAGGAACCGACTGATACGCAGTATTTT	CASSQGIKWREEPTDTQYF
.	few	TRBV2	TRBJ2-7	TGTGCCAGCAGTGAACTACTAGGTGGGTCCCTCGAGCAGTACTTC	CASSELLGGSLEQYF
.	.	TRBV29-1	TRBJ1-1	TGCAGCGCCTTCCGGGAGGGGATGCGGGCTTTCTTT	CSAFREGMRAFF
.	.	TRBV18	TRBJ2-7	TGTGCCAGCTCACCAGAGGCCTACGAGCAGTACTTC	CASSPEAYEQYF
TRBD1	.	TRBV5-1	TRBJ2-5	TGCGCCAGCAGCTTGGAATTGGGACAGGGAGAGACCCAGTACTTC	CASSLELGQGETQYF
.	.	TRBV18	TRBJ2-2	TGTGCCAGCTCACCACCGGAACACACCGGGGAGCTGTTTTTT	CASSPPEHTGELFF
TRBD2	.	TRBV6-6	TRBJ2-1	TGTGCCAGCAAGACTAGCGCCTACAATGAGCAGTTCTTC	CASKTSAYNEQFF
TRBD1	.	TRBV6-5	TRBJ1-2	TGTGCCAGCAGACCGACAGGGCGGGGTTGGTATGGCTACACCTTC	CASRPTGRGWYGYTF
TRBD1	.	TRBV28	TRBJ2-1	TGTGCCAGCAGTAAAGGACAGGCCGCACTCTTC	CASSKGQAALF
TRBD1	.	TRBV6-5	TRBJ1-5	TGTGCCAGCAGTTATGGACAGGGCCATCAGCCCCAGCATTTT	CASSYGQGHQPQHF
TRBD1	.	TRBV5-4	TRBJ2-7	TGTGCCAGCAGCTTGGAATGGACAGGGGGGTCCTACGAGCAGTACTTC	CASSLEWTGGSYEQYF
.	few	TRBV4-3	TRBJ1-1	TGCGCCAGCGGGGGGGGTATGAGCACTGAAGCTTTCTTT	CASGGGMSTEAFF
.	few	TRBV12-3/TRBV12-4	TRBJ2-7	TGTGCCAGCAGTCGAGACAACTACGAGCAGTACTTC	CASSRDNYEQYF
TRBD1	.	TRBV19	TRBJ1-1	TGTGCCAGTAGCGCGTCCTGGGACAGGGAAAATGAAGCTTTCTTT	CASSASWDRENEAFF
.	.	TRBV21-1	TRBJ2-3	TGTGCCAGCAGCCGGGGGGGGCGACAACTAGCCGGGTATTTT	CASSRGGRQLAGYF
TRBD1	.	TRBV7-8	TRBJ2-7	TGTGCCAGCAGCTCATACCCCCAGGGGGTGGTGGAGCAGTACTTC	CASSSYPQGVVEQYF
.	.	TRBV18	TRBJ2-3	TGTGCCAGCTCACCACCGATCCCCGAAGCTAGCACAGATACGCAGTATTTT	CASSPPIPEASTDTQYF
TRBD2	.	TRBV14	TRBJ2-7	TGTGCCAGCAGCCTATTCCCGGGACTAGCGGGGTCGGTAATATTC	CASSLFPGLAGSVIF